These 32 T cell receptor beta chains came from one sample sequenced in a study of cytomegalovirus exposure and HLA in healthy donors. Sequencing used immunoSEQ multiplex PCR; TCRdb keeps in-frame clones, though not all of them. The data contain tens of thousands of clones, 90% to 95% of them singletons. Sequenced material: PBMCs. These receptors came from a man aged 18 to 30 in good health and CMV-seropositive.

V usage is TRBV5-1 and J usage is TRBJ1-1, with no clear D. V was clipped by 4 bases and J by 1 base, with 11 bases between them. The germline CDR1 and CDR2 sequences are SGHRS and YFSETQ. This CDR3 contains 14 residues. CDR3 in DNA: TGCGCCAGCAGCCCGGGGAGCTCGAACACTGAAGCTTTCTTT. Translating gives CASSPGSSNTEAFF. The full variable domain, in which reference TRBV5-1 and TRBJ1-1 provide the parts outside the CDR3, is KAGVTQTPRYLIKTRGQQVTLSCSPISGHRSVSWYQQTPGQGLQFLFEYFSETQRNKGNFPGRFSGRQFSNSRSEMNVSTLELGDSALYLCASSPGSSNTEAFFGQGTRLTVV.

The genes are TRBV6-1 and TRBJ1-3; D is ambiguous. The germline V and J ends were trimmed by 4 bases and 0 bases, with 7 bases remaining between them. CDR3 length: 14 amino acids. Germline V CDR1 and CDR2: MNHNS, SASEGT. DNA for the CDR3: TGTGCCAGCAGTGCAACTTTCTCTGGAAACACCATATATTTT. Translating it yields CASSATFSGNTIYF.

The J gene is TRBJ2-2, the V gene TRBV9, with a tentative D call TRBD2 (5 bases). This CDR3 region has 16 residues. Germline-derived CDR1 and CDR2 are SGDLS and YYNGEE. V was pared by 3 bases and J by 0 bases, with 12 bases between. DNA of the CDR3: TGTGCCAGCAGCGGCCACAGCGGTTCGAACACCGGGGAGCTGTTTTTT. It encodes CASSGHSGSNTGELFF. The full variable domain, completed using reference TRBV9 and TRBJ2-2, is DSGVTQTPKHLITATGQRVTLRCSPRSGDLSVYWYQQSLDQGLQFLIQYYNGEERAKGNILERFSAQQFPDLHSELNLSSLELGDSALYFCASSGHSGSNTGELFFGEGSRLTVL.

Here the CDR3 DNA reads TGCGCCAGCAGCGTCGGGACAGAGAATGGCTACACCTTC. Translated, it gives CASSVGTENGYTF. The chain couples TRBV5-1 to TRBJ1-2, with 7 bases identical to TRBD1. The CDR3 consists of 13 residues. The J segment lost 6 bases and the V segment lost 4 bases, leaving 6 bases of the junction unmatched. CDR1 SGHRS and CDR2 YFSETQ come from the germline V gene. Full variable domain (missing parts from reference TRBV5-1 and TRBJ1-2): KAGVTQTPRYLIKTRGQQVTLSCSPISGHRSVSWYQQTPGQGLQFLFEYFSETQRNKGNFPGRFSGRQFSNSRSEMNVSTLELGDSALYLCASSVGTENGYTFGSGTRLTVV.

This rearrangement joins TRBV9 to TRBJ1-6, with a tentative D call TRBD1 (6 bases). Trimming removed 2 bases from V and 6 bases from J, with 9 bases in between. Germline CDR1 SGDLS, CDR2 YYNGEE. There are 14 residues in the CDR3. The CDR3 loop is CASSVDSFNSPLHF. CDR3 DNA sequence: TGTGCCAGCAGCGTGGACAGTTTTAATTCACCCCTCCACTTT.

CDR3 loop: CASSQAWLAGGTEQFF. CDR3 bases: TGCGCCAGCAGCCAAGCTTGGCTAGCGGGAGGGACTGAGCAGTTCTTC. This chain uses TRBV4-3 with TRBJ2-1; 12 nucleotides agree with TRBD2. CDR3 size: 16 residues. Unmatched junction bases numbered 7, after V lost 1 base and J lost 9 bases. Germline CDR1 reads LGHNA; CDR2 reads YSLEER.

The chain combines TRBV11-3 with TRBJ2-1, with a possible D match to TRBD1 (5 bases). Trimming left V 1 base short and J 3 bases short, with 13 bases between. The CDR3 runs 16 residues. The germline gives CDR1 SGHNT, CDR2 YENEEA. The CDR3 region is CASSLVSGFGYNEQFF. CDR3 DNA sequence: TGTGCCAGCAGCTTAGTTTCAGGGTTCGGCTACAATGAGCAGTTCTTC.

The chain couples TRBV15 to TRBJ2-3, with TRBD1 matching over 10 bases. The V gene's germline CDR1 is LNHNV and CDR2 YYDKDF (reference sequence). The CDR3 is 16 amino acids. Trimming removed 5 bases from V and 6 bases from J; junction bases left unmatched: 11. In DNA form, the CDR3 reads TGTGCCACCAGCCGAACCGGGACAGGGGAAGCCGATACGCAGTATTTT. This codes for CATSRTGTGEADTQYF.

The genes are TRBV19 and TRBJ1-5; D call uncertain. The CDR3 is 15 residues long. The germline V gene has CDR1 LNHDA and CDR2 SQIVND (reference sequence). V was pared by 5 bases and J by 0 bases, with 11 bases between. This CDR3 is CASSPYHYSNQPQHF. In DNA form, the CDR3 reads TGTGCCAGTAGTCCCTATCATTATAGCAATCAGCCCCAGCATTTT.

The chain links TRBV4-1 to TRBJ1-5; a weak D match, TRBD1 (6 bases). V lost 2 bases to trimming and J lost 4 bases, with 12 bases between them. Germline CDR1 is MGHRA and CDR2 is YSYEKL. The CDR3 has 15 residues. The CDR3: CASSQNRAPNQPQHF. For the CDR3, the DNA is TGCGCCAGCAGCCAAAACAGGGCTCCAAATCAGCCCCAGCATTTT.

The chain is built from TRBV2 and TRBJ1-1; the match to TRBD1 covers 7 bases. Trimming took 7 bases from V and 8 from J; bases not matched to a gene: 19. Germline lookup yields CDR1 SNHLY and CDR2 FYNNEI. The CDR3 is made up of 16 amino acids. This CDR3 is CASTEKGAGAGGEAFF. CDR3 DNA sequence: TGTGCCAGCACCGAAAAGGGGGCAGGGGCTGGAGGGGAAGCTTTCTTT.

The rearrangement links TRBV7-6 to TRBJ2-1; maybe TRBD2 (6 bases). The ends were cut back, 0 bases at V and 10 bases at J, with 10 bases in the middle. CDR3 length: 13 amino acids. Per the germline V gene, CDR1 is SGHVS and CDR2 is FNYEAQ. The CDR3 loop is CASSLAGLKEQFF. CDR3 DNA sequence: TGTGCCAGCAGCTTAGCGGGACTGAAGGAGCAGTTCTTC.

The CDR3 reads CASSFSSPEAFF. CDR3 coding DNA: TGTGCCAGCAGCTTTTCTAGTCCTGAAGCTTTCTTT. The chain links TRBV11-2 to TRBJ1-1; D remains ambiguous. Germline V gives CDR1 SGHAT, CDR2 FQNNGV. V lost 3 bases to trimming and J lost 6 bases, with 8 bases between them. CDR3 length equals 12 residues.

The CDR3 spells CAISDLAGLSYEQYF. The CDR3, as DNA: TGTGCCATCAGTGACCTAGCGGGACTATCCTACGAGCAGTACTTC. The V call is TRBV10-3, the J call TRBJ2-7; 9 nucleotides agree with TRBD2. This CDR3 region has 15 residues. Germline V lookup: CDR1 ENHRY, CDR2 SYGVKD. V shed 3 bases, J shed 1 base, and the junction held 4 bases outside the gene matches.

The chain uses TRBV18 and TRBJ2-1, with 8 bases identical to TRBD2. The germline gives CDR1 KGHSH, CDR2 LQKENI. This CDR3 region has 15 residues. V gave up 5 bases and J gave up 3 bases; unmatched junction bases: 6. The CDR3 is CASSSNSGDYNEQFF. The CDR3 nucleotides are TGTGCCAGCTCATCGAATAGCGGGGACTACAATGAGCAGTTCTTC.

The rearrangement joins TRBV30 to TRBJ1-3; the match to TRBD1 covers 9 bases. Germline trimming cut 2 bases from V and 3 bases from J; bases unmatched to any gene: 8. Per germline, CDR1 GTSNPN and CDR2 SVGIG (reference sequence). CDR3 size: 16 residues. As DNA, the CDR3 is TGTGCCTGGAGTTTAAACAGGGGGCCTCATGGAAACACCATATATTTT. Its protein product is CAWSLNRGPHGNTIYF.

The J gene is TRBJ2-5, the V gene TRBV7-9; 9 bases are a match to TRBD1. After removal of 2 bases from V and 3 bases from J, the junction contained 7 bases not matched to a gene. This CDR3 comprises 16 residues. Looked up from germline, CDR1 is SEHNR and CDR2 is FQNEAQ (reference sequence). The DNA for the CDR3 is TGTGCCAGCAGCTTATTCACAGGGGGCGCCAAAGAGACCCAGTACTTC. Translating it yields CASSLFTGGAKETQYF.

The chain is built from TRBV4-1 and TRBJ2-5; 9 bases fit TRBD1. Germline CDR1 and CDR2: MGHRA and YSYEKL. The CDR3 loop spans 16 amino acids. The V and J ends lost 8 bases and 5 bases, in that order; junction bases with no gene match: 15. The CDR3 protein is CASAAGGQGRGETQYF. For the CDR3, the DNA is TGCGCCAGCGCGGCTGGGGGACAGGGTAGGGGGGAGACCCAGTACTTC.

This chain joins TRBV7-2 and TRBJ1-4; 8 bases agree with TRBD1. The J segment lost 8 bases and the V segment lost 5 bases, leaving 7 bases of the junction unmatched. CDR3 length: 14 residues. Germline CDR1 reads SGHTA; CDR2 reads FQGNSA. CDR3 sequence reads: CASSTGQGGEKLFF. The CDR3 region has the DNA TGTGCCAGCAGCACCGGACAGGGTGGGGAAAAACTGTTTTTT.

J is TRBJ1-1 and V is TRBV6-1; 9 bases fit TRBD1. This CDR3 comprises 14 residues. CDR1 is MNHNS and CDR2 is SASEGT in the germline V gene. Trimming took 7 bases from V and 6 from J; bases not matched to a gene: 9. The CDR3 bases are TGTGCCAGCACCCCCTGGGACAGGGAGGCTGAAGCTTTCTTT. It encodes CASTPWDREAEAFF.

The V call is TRBV6-5, the J call TRBJ2-3, with TRBD1 matching 7 bases. The CDR3 runs to 15 residues. The germline CDR1 and CDR2 sequences are MNHEY and SVGAGI. The junction had 1 base not matched to a gene; V was cut back by 0 bases and J by 1 base. The CDR3, as DNA: TGTGCCAGCAGTTACTCCGGGACAGGCACAGATACGCAGTATTTT. This codes for CASSYSGTGTDTQYF.

The chain joins TRBV13 to TRBJ1-5; D remains unclear. V was trimmed by 2 bases and J by 6 bases, leaving 14 bases between them. Germline-derived CDR1 and CDR2 are PRHDT and FYEKMQ (reference sequence). This CDR3 comprises 15 residues. CDR3 coding DNA: TGTGCCAGCAGCTTACGGTCCGCCGGGATTCAGCCCCAGCATTTT. Translating it yields CASSLRSAGIQPQHF. Filled out from reference TRBV13 and TRBJ1-5, the complete variable domain reads AAGVIQSPRHLIKEKRETATLKCYPIPRHDTVYWYQQGPGQDPQFLISFYEKMQSDKGSIPDRFSAQQFSDYHSELNMSSLELGDSALYFCASSLRSAGIQPQHFGDGTRLSIL.

The chain recombines TRBV4-2 with TRBJ1-3; possibly TRBD1 for D (6 bases). There are 17 residues in the CDR3. Trimming removed 4 bases from V and 0 bases from J, with 16 bases in between. The germline V gene has CDR1 LGHNA and CDR2 YNFKEQ. The CDR3 DNA sequence: TGTGCCAGCAGCCGGGCCCAGGGGACGAGCTCTGGAAACACCATATATTTT. Amino acids: CASSRAQGTSSGNTIYF.

V gene TRBV28 combines with J gene TRBJ2-2; TRBD1 agrees at 9 bases. Losses at the gene ends were 2 bases for V and 6 bases for J; bases not matched to a gene: 4. The CDR3 has 15 amino acids. Germline-derived CDR1 and CDR2 are MDHEN and SYDVKM. CDR3 amino acids: CASSLGGTGPGELFF. CDR3 DNA sequence: TGTGCCAGCAGTTTAGGGGGGACAGGGCCCGGGGAGCTGTTTTTT.

This clone was counted a single time. The V gene is TRBV6-6, the J gene TRBJ2-2; D is perhaps TRBD1 (6 bases). Germline CDR1 is MNHNY and CDR2 is SVGAGI (reference sequence). CDR3 length: 16 amino acids. V was pared by 5 bases and J by 2 bases, with 15 bases between. The CDR3 coding sequence is TGTGCCAGCAGTCAAACCGGGACAACAAACACCGGGGAGCTGTTTTTT. Amino acid sequence: CASSQTGTTNTGELFF.

The chain employs TRBV4-3 and TRBJ2-2; D not certain. V dropped 4 bases and J dropped 0 bases, with 15 bases sitting between them. The CDR3 sequence is 17 residues long. Per germline, CDR1 LGHNA and CDR2 YSLEER. The CDR3 coding sequence is TGCGCCAGCAGCCCCTCCCGAGCACAGTCGAACACCGGGGAGCTGTTTTTT. It translates to CASSPSRAQSNTGELFF.

The chain couples TRBV7-9 to TRBJ2-3; D gene uncertain. The V and J ends lost 3 bases and 6 bases respectively, with 10 bases between them. Germline V gene sequence: CDR1 SEHNR, CDR2 FQNEAQ (reference sequence). CDR3 length: 13 residues. The CDR3 nucleotides are TGTGCCAGCAGCTTTCCCCTATGGGATACGCAGTATTTT. Translated, it gives CASSFPLWDTQYF.

This chain uses TRBV7-6 with TRBJ2-7; perhaps TRBD1 as D (6 bases). The CDR3 consists of 18 residues. Trimming pared 5 bases from V and 4 bases from J, leaving 27 bases between. Germline CDR1 SGHVS, CDR2 FNYEAQ. This CDR3 reads CASSPSSRTDLRAYEQYF. The CDR3 DNA reads TGTGCCAGCAGCCCAAGCTCCAGGACAGACCTTAGGGCTTACGAGCAGTACTTC.

This clone came up once. V gene TRBV27 combines with J gene TRBJ2-1; TRBD1 matches 10 bases. Germline V lookup: CDR1 MNHEY, CDR2 SMNVEV (reference sequence). Trimming took 6 bases from V and 8 from J; bases not matched to a gene: 4. The CDR3 is 13 residues long. For the CDR3, the DNA is TGTGCCAGCAGGAGACAGGGGGCTGATGAGCAGTTCTTC. Protein sequence: CASRRQGADEQFF.

This clone showed up just once. The chain couples TRBV6-5 to TRBJ2-7; D perhaps matches TRBD2 (6 bases). There are 12 residues in the CDR3. The V end lost 6 bases, the J end lost 12 bases, and 18 bases lay between the germline ends. The germline gives CDR1 MNHEY, CDR2 SVGAGI. The CDR3 here is CASSHASDRGYF. For the CDR3, the DNA is TGTGCCAGCAGCCACGCTAGCGACCGGGGGTACTTC.

V is TRBV6-6 and J is TRBJ1-1; tentative D call: TRBD1 (5 bases). Deletions cut 5 bases from V and 5 bases from J, with 12 bases between. The germline gives CDR1 MNHNY, CDR2 SVGAGI (reference sequence). The CDR3 totals 13 residues. In DNA form, the CDR3 reads TGTGCCAGCAGTACAAAACAGGATACTGAAGCTTTCTTT. Encoded protein: CASSTKQDTEAFF.

V is TRBV29-1 and J is TRBJ2-5, with a tentative D call TRBD2 (5 bases). Trimming took off 7 bases at V and 4 bases at J, with 13 bases between the two ends. The CDR3 contains 12 residues. Germline lookup yields CDR1 SQVTM and CDR2 ANQGSEA. This chain's CDR3 is CSAWPSGETQYF. Here the CDR3 DNA reads TGCAGCGCCTGGCCGAGCGGAGAGACCCAGTACTTC.